This passage covers 12 T cell receptor beta chains from one sample sequenced in a study of PD-1 blockade in classical Hodgkin lymphoma. Every patient experienced relapse after autologous stem cell transplantation, and brentuximab vedotin exposure varied. Assay used: immunoSEQ multiplex PCR; TCRdb lists only in-frame clones, some missing. This repertoire shows some 150,000 clones, 78% found once; its top ten account for roughly 8.4%. The sample was peripheral blood mononuclear cells (PBMCs), taken before the second cycle of nivolumab. These receptors were collected from a human donor with classical Hodgkin lymphoma.

The chain links TRBV29-1 to TRBJ1-1; TRBD1 aligns across 8 bases. The CDR3 contains 13 residues. The V gene end was trimmed by 4 bases and the J gene end by 4 bases; junction bases not matched to a gene: 5. The germline V gene has CDR1 SQVTM and CDR2 ANQGSEA. The DNA of the CDR3 is TGCAGCGTTGTGCAGGGGGCAGGCACTGAAGCTTTCTTT. Translating gives CSVVQGAGTEAFF. Full variable domain (rest looked up from reference TRBV29-1 and TRBJ1-1): SAVISQKPSRDICQRGTSLTIQCQVDSQVTMMFWYRQQPGQSLTLIATANQGSEATYESGFVIDKFPISRPNLTFSTLTVSNMSPEDSSIYLCSVVQGAGTEAFFGQGTRLTVV.

This chain joins TRBV6-5 and TRBJ2-7; 8 positions match TRBD1. Germline V gives CDR1 MNHEY, CDR2 SVGAGI. V lost 5 bases to trimming and J lost 1 base; unmatched junction nucleotides: 7. The length of the CDR3 is 15 residues. This chain's CDR3 is CASSQVRTGSYEQYF. The CDR3 DNA is TGTGCCAGCAGTCAGGTGCGGACAGGGTCCTACGAGCAGTACTTC.

The chain has TRBV12-5 and TRBJ1-2, with no clear D. V was trimmed by 5 bases and J by 7 bases, leaving 20 bases between them. Germline V gene lookup returns CDR1 LGHNT and CDR2 FRNRAP. The CDR3 consists of 15 residues. CDR3 nucleotide sequence: TGTGCTAGTGGTCGGGCTACGGACGCCTTTGGTGGCTACACCTTC. Its translation is CASGRATDAFGGYTF.

The chain joins TRBV27 to TRBJ1-3; D possibly corresponds to TRBD1 (6 bases). CDR3 length: 16 residues. Germline V gene sequence: CDR1 MNHEY, CDR2 SMNVEV (reference sequence). The ends were cut back, 6 bases at V and 0 bases at J, with 15 bases in the middle. The DNA for the CDR3 is TGTGCCAGCAGCCCCACAGGGCCTTACTCTGGAAACACCATATATTTT. This encodes CASSPTGPYSGNTIYF.

This sequence joins TRBV7-3 and TRBJ2-3, with D possibly TRBD2 on 5 matching bases. CDR3 size: 15 residues. Germline assignment: CDR1 SGHTA and CDR2 FQGTGA. V was clipped by 2 bases and J by 1 base, with 10 bases between them. The CDR3: CASSLDGRGTDTQYF. CDR3 in DNA: TGTGCCAGCAGCTTAGACGGGCGGGGCACAGATACGCAGTATTTT.

The chain joins TRBV7-9 to TRBJ1-4; no clear D. V lost 5 bases to trimming and J lost 0 bases, with 13 bases between them. Germline V CDR1 and CDR2: SEHNR, FQNEAQ (reference sequence). There are 16 residues in the CDR3. The CDR3 region has the DNA TGTGCCAGCAGCCCGGGAGTCGTTGCAACTAATGAAAAACTGTTTTTT. This codes for CASSPGVVATNEKLFF. The full variable domain, with the rest looked up from reference TRBV7-9 and TRBJ1-4, is DTGVSQNPRHKITKRGQNVTFRCDPISEHNRLYWYRQTLGQGPEFLTYFQNEAQLEKSRLLSDRFSAERPKGSFSTLEIQRTEQGDSAMYLCASSPGVVATNEKLFFGSGTQLSVL.

The chain links TRBV5-1 to TRBJ2-7, with 9 bases fitting TRBD1. In germline, CDR1 is SGHRS, CDR2 YFSETQ. The CDR3 totals 13 residues. With V trimmed by 5 bases and J by 3 bases, 3 bases remained unmatched. CDR3 region: CASRDRGVYEQYF. As DNA, the CDR3 is TGCGCCAGCAGGGACAGGGGCGTCTACGAGCAGTACTTC.

This chain joins TRBV28 and TRBJ2-2, with TRBD2 matching 14 bases. Trimming removed 4 bases from V and 5 bases from J; junction bases left unmatched: 6. CDR1 and CDR2 (germline): MDHEN, SYDVKM. The CDR3 runs to 17 residues. The DNA of the CDR3 is TGTGCCAGCAGTTCGGGACTAGCGGGAGTTGGAACCGGGGAGCTGTTTTTT. It encodes CASSSGLAGVGTGELFF.

J is TRBJ2-3 and V is TRBV28; 9 nucleotides line up with TRBD2. V gave up 4 bases and J gave up 5 bases; unmatched junction bases: 7. CDR1 is MDHEN and CDR2 is SYDVKM in the germline V gene. This CDR3 region has 15 residues. This CDR3 reads CASSSSLAGVDTQYF. The CDR3 region has the DNA TGTGCCAGCAGTTCGTCACTAGCGGGTGTAGATACGCAGTATTTT.

V gene TRBV7-3 combines with J gene TRBJ2-1; tentatively, D is TRBD1 or TRBD2 (6 bases each). Germline loops: CDR1 SGHTA, CDR2 FQGTGA. The V gene lost 6 bases and the J gene lost 7 bases, with 16 bases spanning the gap. CDR3 length: 14 amino acids. CDR3 protein: CASSSVQGTNEQFF. CDR3 nucleotide sequence: TGTGCCAGCAGTTCAGTGCAGGGGACTAATGAGCAGTTCTTC.

This clone was observed a single time. The genes are TRBV5-5 and TRBJ1-2; D might be TRBD1 (5 bases). Germline V gives CDR1 SGHKS, CDR2 YYEKEE (reference sequence). With 0 bases removed from V and 7 bases from J, the gap between germline ends came to 10 bases. The CDR3 extends over 13 amino acids. The DNA of the CDR3 is TGTGCCAGCAGCTTGGTGACAGTTGGTGGCTACACCTTC. This encodes CASSLVTVGGYTF.

The V call is TRBV6-6, the J call TRBJ1-5, with a possible D match to TRBD1 (6 bases). This CDR3 is built from 15 residues. Between the trimmed V and J ends, which lost 0 bases and 1 base, there was a span of 7 bases. The germline V gene encodes CDR1 MNHNY and CDR2 SVGAGI (reference sequence). This chain's CDR3 is CASSYSDRSNQPQHF. The CDR3 nucleotides read TGTGCCAGCAGTTACTCGGACAGAAGCAATCAGCCCCAGCATTTT.